Listed below are T cell receptor beta chains from one sample, sequenced in a study of blood T cell repertoires in COVID-19. The method was immunoSEQ multiplex PCR; TCRdb's version includes in-frame clones alone and lacks a portion of them. This sample carries some 130,000 clones, about 85% of them seen once, and the ten largest clones take around 4.1%. Sequenced: peripheral blood. These receptors all come from a human donor in a cohort sampled during active COVID-19. The CDR3 runs from the conserved cysteine through the conserved F or W. A D gene is named only where the DNA matches it firmly. Size is stated for part of the rows, as once, few or many counts, or as a class when the clone is expanded.

j_call,clone_size,v_call,d_call,cdr3_aa
TRBJ2-1,NA,TRBV2,TRBD2,CASSKIGMRGGNEQFF
TRBJ1-5,NA,TRBV28,TRBD1,CASRNRGGNQPQHF
TRBJ1-1,NA,TRBV27,NA,CASSLSQGGITEAFF
TRBJ2-7,NA,TRBV5-1,TRBD2,CASSLNPAGVQDPYEQYF
TRBJ2-4,once,TRBV6-5,NA,CASTALAKNIQYF
TRBJ2-6,NA,TRBV2,NA,CASSETSSGANVLTF
TRBJ1-6,NA,TRBV7-9,NA,CASSLGGRASSPLHF
TRBJ1-5,NA,TRBV19,NA,CANPGCWNQPQHF
TRBJ1-2,NA,TRBV6-5,NA,CASSYARGGGYTF
TRBJ1-1,NA,TRBV4-3,NA,CASSQGSQGGEAFF
TRBJ1-4,few,TRBV9,NA,CASSVGTVGTNEKLFF
TRBJ1-1,few,TRBV6-6,NA,CASSGQMTEAFF
TRBJ2-3,NA,TRBV9,NA,CASSVWASTDTQYF
TRBJ2-2,NA,TRBV30,TRBD1,CAWDRRNTGELFF
TRBJ1-1,NA,TRBV6-5,TRBD1,CASSYPGDSEAFF
TRBJ2-1,NA,TRBV10-3,TRBD2,CAISGTRGVVYGEQFF
TRBJ2-1,NA,TRBV24-1,TRBD2,CATSDPASGPYNEQFF
TRBJ2-7,NA,TRBV6-5,NA,CATTGTEPYEQYF
TRBJ2-1,NA,TRBV7-2,NA,CASSYAAEIVEQFF
TRBJ2-1,NA,TRBV6-1,TRBD2,CASSEIGTSQYNEQFF
TRBJ2-4,NA,TRBV19,TRBD1,CASSSRDRGGIAKNIQYF
TRBJ2-1,once,TRBV6-1,TRBD2,CASSAQGLAGGNEQFF
TRBJ2-6,NA,TRBV5-1,NA,CASSARVVGRSTGANVLTF
TRBJ1-1,NA,TRBV3-1/TRBV3-2,NA,CASSQLEGNTEAFF
TRBJ2-5,NA,TRBV19,TRBD2,CASSLAGVQETQYF
TRBJ1-1,NA,TRBV7-2,NA,CASSPLSTPTLNTEAFF
TRBJ2-2,NA,TRBV5-1,NA,CASSLAGGENTGELFF
TRBJ1-4,few,TRBV5-5,NA,CASCQSTDNEKLFF
TRBJ1-4,NA,TRBV5-6,TRBD1,CASSLGTGGLNEKLFF
TRBJ2-5,NA,TRBV19,NA,CASSATVLETQYF
TRBJ2-3,NA,TRBV19,NA,CASSFGSASTDTQYF
TRBJ1-6,NA,TRBV19,NA,CASSIRSPSGEGSPLHF
TRBJ1-1,NA,TRBV10-3,TRBD1,CAIRSTGDEAFF
TRBJ1-2,NA,TRBV15,NA,CATSREGEASYGYTF
TRBJ2-3,once,TRBV27,NA,CASSWVRFGGSDTQYF
TRBJ2-6,NA,TRBV21-1,NA,CASSKVEHWSPSGANVLTF
TRBJ2-1,NA,TRBV6-2/TRBV6-3,NA,CASSQRGLSYNEQFF
TRBJ1-1,NA,TRBV30,TRBD1,CAWAVPTGMNTEAFF
TRBJ1-5,NA,TRBV27,NA,CASRGGVNQPQHF
TRBJ2-5,NA,TRBV28,TRBD2,CASSFLAGGQETQYF
TRBJ2-7,NA,TRBV5-4,NA,CASSLGAYNEQYF
TRBJ2-5,once,TRBV19,TRBD2,CASRVGLAGDGETQYF
TRBJ2-1,NA,TRBV27,NA,CASSLTGRLHNEQFF
TRBJ2-1,NA,TRBV5-6,NA,CASRLPADNEQFF
TRBJ2-5,NA,TRBV2,NA,CASILIPETQYF
TRBJ2-5,NA,TRBV7-9,TRBD2,CASSPGLAGGETQYF
TRBJ2-3,NA,TRBV29-1,NA,CSVPAYRAADTQYF
TRBJ2-1,NA,TRBV4-3,NA,CASSQGAESPQFF
TRBJ2-5,NA,TRBV7-2,TRBD2,CASSFAGARGGETQYF
TRBJ1-4,NA,TRBV11-2,NA,CASSTPHEGFEKLFF
TRBJ2-1,few,TRBV19,TRBD2,CASSQHSGTSGTYNEQFF
TRBJ2-7,NA,TRBV19,TRBD2,CASSITSGVYEQYF
TRBJ1-2,NA,TRBV7-9,NA,CASSLTGLMGGYTF
TRBJ2-1,NA,TRBV11-3,TRBD2,CASSFLFSREGNEQFF
TRBJ1-2,NA,TRBV5-1,NA,CASSLVGTLESYGYTF
TRBJ1-2,few,TRBV6-2/TRBV6-3,NA,CASSLGPNYGYTF
TRBJ2-1,NA,TRBV18,NA,CASSPRPGPVGNEQFF
TRBJ1-1,NA,TRBV19,TRBD1,CASALTGGYTEAFF
TRBJ2-7,NA,TRBV7-2,NA,CASSLSEVYEQYF
TRBJ2-1,NA,TRBV10-2,NA,CASSESSIIEQFF